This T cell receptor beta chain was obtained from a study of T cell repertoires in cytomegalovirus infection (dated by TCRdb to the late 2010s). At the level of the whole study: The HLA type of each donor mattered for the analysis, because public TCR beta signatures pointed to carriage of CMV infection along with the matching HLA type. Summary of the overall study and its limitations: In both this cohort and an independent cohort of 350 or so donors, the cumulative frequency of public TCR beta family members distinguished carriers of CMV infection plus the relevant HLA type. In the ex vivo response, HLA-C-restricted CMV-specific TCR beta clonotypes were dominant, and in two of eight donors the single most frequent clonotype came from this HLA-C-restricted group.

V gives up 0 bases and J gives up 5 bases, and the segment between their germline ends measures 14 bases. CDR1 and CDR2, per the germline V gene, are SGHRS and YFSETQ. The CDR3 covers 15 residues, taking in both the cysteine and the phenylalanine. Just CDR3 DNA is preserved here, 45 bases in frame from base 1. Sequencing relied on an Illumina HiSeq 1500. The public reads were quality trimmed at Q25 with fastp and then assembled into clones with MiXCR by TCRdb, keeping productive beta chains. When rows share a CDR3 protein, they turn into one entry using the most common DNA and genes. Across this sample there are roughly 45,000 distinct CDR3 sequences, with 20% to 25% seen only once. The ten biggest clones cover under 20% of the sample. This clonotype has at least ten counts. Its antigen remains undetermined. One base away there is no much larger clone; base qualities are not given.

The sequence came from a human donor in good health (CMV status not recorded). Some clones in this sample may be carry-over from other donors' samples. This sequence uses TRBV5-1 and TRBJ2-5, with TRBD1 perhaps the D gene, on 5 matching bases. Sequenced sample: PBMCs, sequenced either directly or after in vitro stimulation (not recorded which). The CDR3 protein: CASSLGTGWGETQYF. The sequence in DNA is TGCGCCAGCAGCTTGGGTACCGGGTGGGGCGAGACCCAGTACTTC.